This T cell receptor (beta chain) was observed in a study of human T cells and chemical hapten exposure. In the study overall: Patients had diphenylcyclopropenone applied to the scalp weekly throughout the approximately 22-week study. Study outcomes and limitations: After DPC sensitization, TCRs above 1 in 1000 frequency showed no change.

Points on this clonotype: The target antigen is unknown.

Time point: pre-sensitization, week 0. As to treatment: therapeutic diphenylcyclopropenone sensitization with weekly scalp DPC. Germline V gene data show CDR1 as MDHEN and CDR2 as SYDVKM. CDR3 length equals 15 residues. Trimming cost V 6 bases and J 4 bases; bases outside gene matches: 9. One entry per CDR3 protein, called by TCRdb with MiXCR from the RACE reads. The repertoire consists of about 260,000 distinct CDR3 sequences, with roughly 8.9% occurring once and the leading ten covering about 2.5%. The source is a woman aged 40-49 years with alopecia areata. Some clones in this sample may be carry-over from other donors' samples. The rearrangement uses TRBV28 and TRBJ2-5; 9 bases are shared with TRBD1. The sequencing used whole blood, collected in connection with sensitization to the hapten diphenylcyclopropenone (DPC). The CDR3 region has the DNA TGTGCCAGCAGGGCTTCGGACAGGGGATTAGAGACCCAGTACTTC. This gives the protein CASRASDRGLETQYF.